These 19 T cell receptor beta chains share one sample of origin, sequenced in a study of OX40 agonist ivuxolimab in advanced cancers. Profiling relied on immunoSEQ multiplex PCR, and the TCRdb table lists in-frame clones only, not all of them. The table records just over 80,000 clones, approximately 91% of them present only once. Material: CD4+ or CD8+ T cells sorted from blood, obtained in a trial of the OX40 agonist ivuxolimab. All receptors come from an adult with an advanced solid tumor such as melanoma, head and neck, liver or kidney cancer.

The chain links TRBV2 to TRBJ1-2, with 7 bases identical to TRBD1. The CDR3 extends over 13 amino acids. With V trimmed by 6 bases and J by 2 bases, 3 bases remained unmatched. In germline, CDR1 is SNHLY, CDR2 FYNNEI. The CDR3 bases are TGTGCCAGCAGCGAACAGGGGAACTATGGCTACACCTTC. This translates into CASSEQGNYGYTF.

This rearrangement joins TRBV25-1 to TRBJ1-3, with D possibly matching TRBD1 (5 bases). V lost 4 bases and J lost 0, with 7 bases in between. The CDR3 length is 14 residues. CDR1 is MGHDK, CDR2 SYGVNS, per germline. CDR3 loop: CASSGTLSGNTIYF. CDR3 nucleotides: TGTGCCAGCAGTGGGACACTCTCTGGAAACACCATATATTTT.

The chain combines TRBV7-2 with TRBJ1-4; 7 nucleotides agree with TRBD1. J lost 4 bases, V lost 5 bases, and 7 bases had no gene match. The germline V gene has CDR1 SGHTA and CDR2 FQGNSA. The CDR3 totals 15 residues. This CDR3 reads CASSPQTGSNEKLFF. The DNA of the CDR3 is TGTGCCAGCAGCCCCCAGACAGGGAGTAATGAAAAACTGTTTTTT. Full variable domain (outside the CDR3, taken from reference TRBV7-2 and TRBJ1-4): GAGVSQSPSNKVTEKGKDVELRCDPISGHTALYWYRQSLGQGLEFLIYFQGNSAPDKSGLPSDRFSAERTGGSVSTLTIQRTQQEDSAVYLCASSPQTGSNEKLFFGSGTQLSVL.

The chain is built from TRBV10-1 and TRBJ2-1; 9 bases map to TRBD2. Germline assignment: CDR1 WNHNN and CDR2 SYGVQD (reference sequence). CDR3 length: 13 amino acids. The junction had 4 bases not matched to a gene; V was cut back by 6 bases and J by 7 bases. The CDR3 DNA reads as TGCGCCAGCAGCCCTAGCGGGATGAATGAGCAGTTCTTC. Translating it yields CASSPSGMNEQFF.

This clone is classed as medium-sized. The rearrangement joins TRBV19 to TRBJ1-5; possibly TRBD1 for D (6 bases). Germline-derived CDR1 and CDR2 are LNHDA and SQIVND (reference sequence). The CDR3 is 15 amino acids. Trimming removed 3 bases at V and 4 bases at J, with 13 bases between. The CDR3 spells CASSIGGGMNQPQHF. DNA of the CDR3: TGTGCCAGTAGTATTGGAGGGGGGATGAATCAGCCCCAGCATTTT.

The chain joins TRBV10-3 to TRBJ2-7; 8 nucleotides agree with TRBD1. The CDR3 consists of 15 residues. Germline V gene data show CDR1 as ENHRY and CDR2 as SYGVKD. V lost 8 bases, J lost 0 bases, and 9 bases stayed unmatched. The CDR3 sequence is CAIGLGQVSSYEQYF. The CDR3, as DNA: TGTGCCATCGGTTTGGGACAGGTCAGCTCCTACGAGCAGTACTTC.

This clone was detected only once. The rearrangement uses TRBV5-1 and TRBJ2-7; TRBD2 aligns across 9 bases. CDR1 is SGHRS, CDR2 YFSETQ, per germline. CDR3 length equals 15 residues. Trimming removed 1 base from V and 6 bases from J; junction bases left unmatched: 8. The CDR3 DNA follows: TGCGCCAGCAGCTTGTATTCTGCTAGCGGGACCGAGCAGTACTTC. Protein sequence: CASSLYSASGTEQYF.

The chain combines TRBV28 with TRBJ1-3; TRBD1 might be the D (6 bases). V dropped 7 bases and J dropped 2 bases, with 18 bases sitting between them. This CDR3 contains 16 residues. From germline, CDR1 is MDHEN and CDR2 SYDVKM. The CDR3 loop is CASTLGGLFTGNTIYF. In nucleotides, the CDR3 is TGTGCCAGCACCCTCGGGGGGCTTTTCACTGGAAACACCATATATTTT.

In this sample, this clone turned up once. The genes are TRBV5-8 and TRBJ2-4; D gene unclear. Germline V gene sequence: CDR1 SGHTS, CDR2 YDEGEE. The V end was cut by 0 bases, the J end by 2 bases, with 12 bases between. There are 16 residues in the CDR3. In DNA form, the CDR3 reads TGTGCCAGCAGCTTGGCAGCGCGTTTTACCAAAAACATTCAGTACTTC. It codes for CASSLAARFTKNIQYF.

The V call is TRBV5-1, the J call TRBJ2-7; 11 bases line up with TRBD2. The ends lost 4 bases at V and 7 bases at J; junction bases unmatched: 7. Looked up from germline, CDR1 is SGHRS and CDR2 is YFSETQ. The CDR3 loop spans 14 amino acids. The CDR3 sequence is CASSPTSGTDEQYF. The DNA of the CDR3 is TGCGCCAGCAGCCCGACTAGCGGGACTGATGAGCAGTACTTC.

The chain links TRBV19 to TRBJ1-2, with D possibly being TRBD1 (5 bases). V was shortened by 6 bases and J by 8 bases, with 25 bases between the two germline ends. Germline V gene lookup returns CDR1 LNHDA and CDR2 SQIVND (reference sequence). The CDR3 spans 16 residues. CDR3 DNA sequence: TGTGCCAGTAGCCAAACCCGGGGCCTACCATTGGGAGGCTACACCTTC. Encoded protein: CASSQTRGLPLGGYTF.

This clone was seen a handful of times. The chain recombines TRBV19 with TRBJ2-7; D may be TRBD2 (6 bases). CDR1 LNHDA and CDR2 SQIVND come from the germline V gene (reference sequence). The CDR3 spans 13 residues. The germline V and J ends were trimmed by 5 bases and 6 bases, with 14 bases remaining between them. The CDR3 region has the DNA TGTGCCAGTAGTCTGCGCGGGGCGTCCGAGCAGTACTTC. It encodes CASSLRGASEQYF.

As to this clone: Other DNA sequences in the sample encode the same CDR3. This chain connects TRBV10-3 to TRBJ1-1; D unclear. The CDR3 sequence is 11 residues long. V was trimmed by 7 bases and J by 7 bases, leaving 10 bases between them. CDR1 is ENHRY and CDR2 is SYGVKD in the germline V gene. Written as DNA, the CDR3 is TGTGCCATCAAGGGAGAGGGTGAAGCTTTCTTT. It is translated as CAIKGEGEAFF.

The DNA of the CDR3 is TGCGCCAGCAGCCAAGGATACAGACAAGTCCAAGAGACCCAGTACTTC. Its translation: CASSQGYRQVQETQYF. V usage is TRBV4-3 and J usage is TRBJ2-5; D unresolved. CDR3 length equals 16 residues. Germline loops: CDR1 LGHNA, CDR2 YSLEER. V was trimmed by 1 base and J by 1 base, leaving 13 bases between them.

This clone was recorded only once. V and J are TRBV28 and TRBJ1-1; D is perhaps TRBD1 (5 bases). The V end lost 4 bases, the J end lost 1 base, and 13 bases lay between the germline ends. Germline CDR1 reads MDHEN; CDR2 reads SYDVKM. The CDR3 is made up of 15 amino acids. The CDR3 DNA sequence: TGTGCCAGCAGTTCAACTCCCGGGGCGAACACTGAAGCTTTCTTT. This encodes CASSSTPGANTEAFF.

The chain employs TRBV19 and TRBJ2-5; the D gene is possibly TRBD2 (6 bases). This CDR3 has 14 residues. Germline V gene lookup returns CDR1 LNHDA and CDR2 SQIVND (reference sequence). V was clipped by 4 bases and J by 7 bases, with 16 bases between them. The chain's CDR3 is CASSKSPPEGTQYF. The CDR3 DNA reads TGTGCCAGTAGTAAGAGCCCCCCGGAGGGGACCCAGTACTTC.

The gene calls are TRBV5-6 and TRBJ1-1; D is ambiguous. The CDR3 sequence is 14 residues long. Per the germline V gene, CDR1 is SGHDT and CDR2 is YYEEEE. Trimming cost V 3 bases and J 0 bases, with 9 bases left between them. Here the CDR3 DNA reads TGTGCCAGCAGCTCGAGAGGAATGAACACTGAAGCTTTCTTT. Its translation: CASSSRGMNTEAFF.

This clone was seen a few times. The chain is built from TRBV12-5 and TRBJ1-1; TRBD1 agrees at 7 bases. Germline V gene data show CDR1 as LGHNT and CDR2 as FRNRAP. The ends lost 0 bases at V and 5 bases at J; junction bases unmatched: 6. The CDR3 has 15 residues. CDR3 sequence (DNA): TGTGCTAGTGGTTTGGTTCCTACAGGGGAGACTGAAGCTTTCTTT. Its translation: CASGLVPTGETEAFF.

The genes are TRBV6-4 and TRBJ1-1; unclear D gene. Per germline, CDR1 MRHNA and CDR2 SNTAGT. Trimming took 6 bases from V and 3 from J, leaving 14 bases between them. This CDR3 has 14 residues. The CDR3 loop reads CASRTEGGHTEAFF. CDR3 sequence (DNA): TGTGCCAGCAGGACCGAGGGTGGTCACACTGAAGCTTTCTTT.